This is a list of T cell receptor beta chains from one sample in a study of shared clonotypes between healthy human individuals. Profiled with immunoSEQ multiplex PCR; TCRdb holds only in-frame clones, not every one. The sample has some 2,000,000 clones, approximately 94% seen once. Sequenced: naive CD4+ T cells sorted from blood. The source of these receptors is a man younger than 35 in good health. Each CDR3 is given with its conserved first and last residue.

j_call: TRBJ2-7
v_call: TRBV27
cdr3_aa: CASSLRGTGEKSDSSYEQYF

j_call: TRBJ2-7
v_call: TRBV2
cdr3_aa: CASRSDIKNYEQYF

j_call: TRBJ1-3
v_call: TRBV4-2
cdr3_aa: CASSRTRNTIYF

j_call: TRBJ2-1
v_call: TRBV11-2
cdr3_aa: CASSLALAEGEQFF

j_call: TRBJ2-5
v_call: TRBV18
cdr3_aa: CASSPRGGVETQYF

j_call: TRBJ1-1
v_call: TRBV30
cdr3_aa: CAWSEQGALKEAFF

j_call: TRBJ1-1
v_call: TRBV6-6
cdr3_aa: CASRRQGTEAFF

j_call: TRBJ2-1
v_call: TRBV4-1
cdr3_aa: CASSQEGGGSLYNEQFF

j_call: TRBJ1-2
v_call: TRBV10-3
cdr3_aa: CAISPDSNYGYTF

j_call: TRBJ2-2
v_call: TRBV5-1
cdr3_aa: CASSLDVSIPGELFF

j_call: TRBJ2-2
v_call: TRBV30
cdr3_aa: CAWRTGFNTGELFF

j_call: TRBJ2-1
v_call: TRBV25-1
cdr3_aa: CASSEWGGADEQFF

j_call: TRBJ2-7
v_call: TRBV5-4
cdr3_aa: CASSLEGQGAKEQYF

j_call: TRBJ2-2
v_call: TRBV7-2
cdr3_aa: CASSAGQGAGELFF

j_call: TRBJ2-7
v_call: TRBV5-1
cdr3_aa: CASSPGQNSYEQYF

j_call: TRBJ2-7
v_call: TRBV27
cdr3_aa: CASSLSLAGVSYEQYF

j_call: TRBJ2-7
v_call: TRBV5-1
cdr3_aa: CASSSGVGQGYEQYF

j_call: TRBJ2-7
v_call: TRBV5-1
cdr3_aa: CASSRPGAGAYEQYF

j_call: TRBJ1-1
v_call: TRBV10-1
cdr3_aa: CASSDGTASAEAFF

j_call: TRBJ2-7
v_call: TRBV2
cdr3_aa: CASSDWGSPYEQYF

j_call: TRBJ2-1
v_call: TRBV10-1
cdr3_aa: CASSEPSGGADEQFF

j_call: TRBJ2-4
v_call: TRBV7-2
cdr3_aa: CASSPRDIQYF

j_call: TRBJ2-7
v_call: TRBV7-9
cdr3_aa: CASSLGAYEQYF

j_call: TRBJ1-2
v_call: TRBV18
cdr3_aa: CASSPSRQGNGYTF

j_call: TRBJ1-5
v_call: TRBV28
cdr3_aa: CASSLRQGRSNQPQHF

j_call: TRBJ2-5
v_call: TRBV10-2
cdr3_aa: CASSTSSETQYF

j_call: TRBJ1-5
v_call: TRBV6-1
cdr3_aa: CASSERRVDGDQPQHF

j_call: TRBJ1-5
v_call: TRBV19
cdr3_aa: CASSLSRDNQPQHF

j_call: TRBJ2-7
v_call: TRBV7-2
cdr3_aa: CASSSSTGPYEQYF

j_call: TRBJ2-7
v_call: TRBV6-6
cdr3_aa: CASSYSMGQGAEQYF

j_call: TRBJ1-2
v_call: TRBV18
cdr3_aa: CASSPGQQTYGYTF

j_call: TRBJ2-7
v_call: TRBV18
cdr3_aa: CASSPGQGALEQYF

j_call: TRBJ1-5
v_call: TRBV5-5
cdr3_aa: CASSPTGYQPQHF

j_call: TRBJ1-5
v_call: TRBV19
cdr3_aa: CASTRTGNDGPQHF

j_call: TRBJ1-5
v_call: TRBV5-4
cdr3_aa: CASSMTGGGSNQPQHF

j_call: TRBJ1-6
v_call: TRBV10-3
cdr3_aa: CAISEKRTTGAGSPLHF

j_call: TRBJ2-2
v_call: TRBV5-1
cdr3_aa: CASSPQGASGELFF

j_call: TRBJ1-1
v_call: TRBV6-5
cdr3_aa: CASSYSEASDTEAFF

j_call: TRBJ1-6
v_call: TRBV5-1
cdr3_aa: CASSLDRESSPLHF

j_call: TRBJ2-7
v_call: TRBV7-2
cdr3_aa: CASSLETYGSKNEQYF

j_call: TRBJ1-4
v_call: TRBV18
cdr3_aa: CASSPQGTAEKLFF

j_call: TRBJ1-5
v_call: TRBV19
cdr3_aa: CASSIMWDSNQPQHF

j_call: TRBJ2-7
v_call: TRBV5-1
cdr3_aa: CASSQPSGTSEQYF

j_call: TRBJ2-4
v_call: TRBV13
cdr3_aa: CASSLTGKGENIQYF

j_call: TRBJ2-5
v_call: TRBV4-1
cdr3_aa: CASSPEMGSGGFQETQYF

j_call: TRBJ2-2
v_call: TRBV5-1
cdr3_aa: CASRAGHSNMAGELFF

j_call: TRBJ1-5
v_call: TRBV15
cdr3_aa: CATSRDGMGQPQHF

j_call: TRBJ1-1
v_call: TRBV6-5
cdr3_aa: CASSTTGMNTEAFF

j_call: TRBJ2-1
v_call: TRBV18
cdr3_aa: CASSPLAQGGQFF

j_call: TRBJ2-2
v_call: TRBV2
cdr3_aa: CASSEELGELFF

j_call: TRBJ1-1
v_call: TRBV5-1
cdr3_aa: CASSSGRMNTEAFF